This T cell receptor (beta chain) was documented in a study of Graves' ophthalmopathy and Graves' hyperthyroidism. The ends lost 4 bases at V and 7 bases at J; junction bases unmatched: 7. The germline CDR1 and CDR2 sequences are MGHRA and YSYEKL. The CDR3 is 14 amino acids. This clonotype was counted at least ten times. Scientists amplified the TCR beta CDR3 regions from RNA transcripts. Investigators did first-round RT-PCR with HTBI primers, then second-round multiplex PCR. MiXCR was run by TCRdb on the multiplex PCR reads, yielding one entry per CDR3 protein. The sample includes some 390,000 distinct CDR3 sequences, approximately 20% seen only once; the top ten take around 1.5%.

The V gene is TRBV4-1, the J gene TRBJ1-2; 9 bases agree with TRBD1. The clonotype originates from a woman under 30 with Graves' ophthalmopathy. The sequenced sample was peripheral blood. Here the CDR3 reads CASSLRDREVGYTF. Here the CDR3 DNA reads TGCGCCAGCAGCCTCAGGGACAGGGAGGTTGGCTACACCTTC.